This TCR beta chain was identified during a study of blood T cell repertoires in COVID-19. At the level of the study: Whether acute or convalescent, the COVID-19 samples came from the United States, Italy and Spain. T cells, B-cell-depleted T cells, or PBMCs supplied cDNA or gDNA.

Original methodology: Amplification from reference gene primers served as the basis for estimated nucleated cell counts. Using immunoSEQ multiplex PCR, the repertoire was profiled, and TCRdb retains in-frame clones only, with some absent. The D gene and trimming were derived from the DNA, and the V and J assignments and clone size from that table. In the table there are about 82,000 clones, around 80% of which are singletons. The sample consisted of peripheral blood. The receptor's source is a woman aged 40-49 years with active or convalescent COVID-19.

The CDR3 coding sequence is TGTGCCAGCAGTGGACAGGGGGCGGCCTACGAGCAGTACTTC. Its protein is CASSGQGAAYEQYF. The chain uses TRBV2 and TRBJ2-7; 10 positions agree with TRBD1. Germline V gives CDR1 SNHLY, CDR2 FYNNEI. V lost 4 bases to trimming and J lost 2 bases; unmatched junction nucleotides: 2. This CDR3 has 14 amino acids.